One sample yielded the 28 T cell receptor beta chains listed below, sequenced in a study of neurological immune-mediated disorders (dated by TCRdb to about 2019). The method was 5' RACE. Sequencing was carried out with an Illumina HiSeq 2500. Starting from the raw public reads, TCRdb applied fastp trimming at Q25, assembled clones with MiXCR and retained in-frame beta chains. Records with the same CDR3 protein are collapsed into one entry carrying the most frequent genes and DNA. The sample records approximately 50,000 distinct CDR3 sequences, about 9.3% of which are singletons. 5.3% of the sample is taken by the ten largest. The source material was PBMCs. The receptor set was obtained from a man in his sixties or seventies with HTLV-1-associated myelopathy (HAM/TSP).

V is TRBV6-2 or TRBV6-3 and J is TRBJ2-5; possible D gene TRBD1, 5 bases. Germline lookup yields CDR1 MNHEY and CDR2 SVGEGT. The CDR3 covers 15 residues. V dropped 0 bases and J dropped 4 bases, with 12 bases sitting between them. The CDR3 coding sequence is TGTGCCAGCAGTTACTCGATGTCCCAGGGAGAGACCCAGTACTTC. This codes for CASSYSMSQGETQYF.

The table lists this clonotype with many counts. The chain combines TRBV20-1 with TRBJ1-1; no reliable D call. Trimming stripped 6 bases from V and 0 bases from J, with 8 bases between. Germline CDR1 reads DFQATT; CDR2 reads SNEGSKA (reference sequence). The CDR3 is made up of 12 amino acids. The CDR3 loop is CSAQPVNTEAFF. The DNA for the CDR3 is TGCAGTGCCCAGCCGGTGAACACTGAAGCTTTCTTT.

For this clonotype: The junction differs from germline at one of its ends, possibly a read error. The chain recombines TRBV11-2 with TRBJ2-7; D perhaps matches TRBD2 (6 bases). This CDR3 comprises 13 residues. Germline CDR1 SGHAT, CDR2 FQNNGV. CDR3 in amino acids: CAISGYGDYEQYF. The CDR3 DNA reads TGTGCCATCAGCGGGTACGGAGACTACGAGCAGTACTTC.

The V call is TRBV5-1, the J call TRBJ1-2; D gene unclear. The CDR3 contains 13 residues. Trimming shortened V by 1 base and J by 4 bases, and 8 bases separated the two germline ends. Germline-derived CDR1 and CDR2 are SGHRS and YFSETQ. The CDR3 DNA sequence: TGCGCCAGCAGCTTGTTCACCCTCTATGGCTACACCTTC. This codes for CASSLFTLYGYTF.

This clonotype appeared many times. The rearrangement joins TRBV24-1 to TRBJ2-3, with a possible D match to TRBD1 (5 bases). This CDR3 has 14 residues. V lost 5 bases, J lost 6 bases, and 14 bases lay in between. Per germline, CDR1 KGHDR and CDR2 SFDVKD. The CDR3 is CATSATDRRDTQYF. CDR3 nucleotides: TGTGCCACCAGTGCGACAGACCGCCGGGATACGCAGTATTTT.

This clonotype was picked up many times. The rearrangement links TRBV7-2 to TRBJ2-1, with a tentative D call TRBD2 (5 bases). The CDR3 covers 12 residues. Trimming took 4 bases from V and 12 from J, leaving 13 bases between them. Looked up from germline, CDR1 is SGHTA and CDR2 is FQGNSA. CDR3 loop: CASSSSPGGQFF. The CDR3 coding sequence is TGTGCCAGCAGCTCCTCGCCAGGAGGGCAGTTCTTC.

The rearrangement joins TRBV2 to TRBJ1-5, with D perhaps TRBD1 (5 bases). The CDR3 extends over 13 amino acids. CDR1 is SNHLY and CDR2 is FYNNEI in the germline V gene. Trimming took 6 bases from V and 2 from J, leaving 8 bases between them. Written as DNA, the CDR3 is TGTGCCAGCAGGGGGGTCGGCAATCAGCCCCAGCATTTT. Encoded protein: CASRGVGNQPQHF.

This clonotype has a handful of counts. The genes are TRBV4-1 and TRBJ1-6; 7 bases are shared with TRBD1. Losses at the gene ends were 4 bases for V and 6 bases for J; bases not matched to a gene: 6. CDR1 MGHRA and CDR2 YSYEKL come from the germline V gene. The CDR3 runs 15 residues. CDR3 in amino acids: CASSLTGTANSPLHF. The CDR3 region has the DNA TGCGCCAGCAGCCTTACCGGGACAGCTAATTCACCCCTCCACTTT.

In this sample, this clonotype turned up many times. The chain couples TRBV6-2 or TRBV6-3 to TRBJ2-1; TRBD1 matches at 10 bases. CDR1 and CDR2 (germline): MNHEY, SVGEGT. The CDR3 has 15 residues. V was pared by 4 bases and J by 6 bases, with 6 bases of the junction left unmatched. The CDR3 here is CASSSGTGVANEQFF. DNA of the CDR3: TGTGCCAGCAGTTCCGGGACAGGGGTGGCCAATGAGCAGTTCTTC.

This clonotype was counted ten times or more. The rearrangement uses TRBV7-8 and TRBJ2-3, with 12 bases aligning to TRBD2. The CDR3 length is 16 residues. The germline CDR1 and CDR2 sequences are SGHVS and FQNEAQ. V dropped 4 bases and J dropped 4; count of bases not matched to a gene: 6. The CDR3 is CASSSTSGRRSDTQYF. DNA for the CDR3: TGTGCCAGCAGCTCAACTAGCGGGAGGCGTTCAGATACGCAGTATTTT.

This clonotype appeared many times. The rearrangement uses TRBV5-1 and TRBJ2-5; D is ambiguous. Germline assignment: CDR1 SGHRS and CDR2 YFSETQ. Between the trimmed V and J ends, which lost 2 bases and 4 bases, there was a span of 3 bases. The CDR3 totals 11 residues. CDR3 protein: CASSFGETQYF. The CDR3 DNA sequence: TGCGCCAGCAGCTTCGGAGAGACCCAGTACTTC.

This clonotype showed up many times. The chain is built from TRBV7-2 and TRBJ2-4; D is unresolved. The V and J ends lost 4 bases and 1 base respectively, with 8 bases between them. CDR3 size: 14 residues. Germline V gene data show CDR1 as SGHTA and CDR2 as FQGNSA. In DNA, the CDR3 is TGTGCCAGCAGCTCTACGGGCGCCAAAAACATTCAGTACTTC. It yields the protein CASSSTGAKNIQYF.

This clonotype appeared many times. The gene calls are TRBV11-2 and TRBJ2-1; TRBD1 agrees at 10 bases. The CDR3 consists of 16 residues. Looked up from germline, CDR1 is SGHAT and CDR2 is FQNNGV. J lost 6 bases, V lost 0 bases, and 5 bases had no gene match. The CDR3 bases are TGTGCCAGCAGCTTAGATGGGACAGGGGTCTTCAATGAGCAGTTCTTC. Encoded protein: CASSLDGTGVFNEQFF.

Ten or more counts support this clonotype. The rearrangement uses TRBV20-1 and TRBJ2-7; D may be TRBD1 (5 bases). Germline CDR1 is DFQATT and CDR2 is SNEGSKA (reference sequence). The V and J ends lost 6 bases and 7 bases respectively, with 16 bases between them. The CDR3 is 12 amino acids. CDR3: CSALREGWEQYF. The CDR3 DNA reads TGCAGTGCACTCAGGGAAGGGTGGGAGCAGTACTTC.

This clonotype appeared many times. The chain links TRBV7-2 to TRBJ2-1; 10 bases align to TRBD2. The V and J ends lost 2 bases and 4 bases, in that order; junction bases with no gene match: 8. Germline V CDR1 and CDR2: SGHTA, FQGNSA. CDR3 length: 17 amino acids. CDR3 amino acids: CASSLFPGTSVYNEQFF. CDR3 nucleotides: TGTGCCAGCAGCTTATTCCCCGGGACTAGCGTGTACAATGAGCAGTTCTTC. Together with reference TRBV7-2 and TRBJ2-1, the CDR3 gives the full variable domain: GAGVSQSPSNKVTEKGKDVELRCDPISGHTALYWYRQSLGQGLEFLIYFQGNSAPDKSGLPSDRFSAERTGGSVSTLTIQRTQQEDSAVYLCASSLFPGTSVYNEQFFGPGTRLTVL.

This clonotype is termed medium-sized. This chain joins TRBV2 and TRBJ2-7; 10 positions agree with TRBD1. The CDR3 has 14 residues. The germline V gene encodes CDR1 SNHLY and CDR2 FYNNEI. With 5 bases clipped from V and 6 bases from J, the junction kept 7 bases outside the gene matches. Here the CDR3 DNA reads TGTGCCAGCAGTTCGACAGGGGGCTGGGGCGAGCAGTACTTC. Protein product: CASSSTGGWGEQYF. The full variable domain, its missing parts supplied by reference TRBV2 and TRBJ2-7, is EPEVTQTPSHQVTQMGQEVILRCVPISNHLYFYWYRQILGQKVEFLVSFYNNEISEKSEIFDDQFSVERPDGSNFTLKIRSTKLEDSAMYFCASSSTGGWGEQYFGPGTRLTVT.

This clonotype was recorded at least ten times. V is TRBV5-1 and J is TRBJ2-7; no clear D gene. CDR1 SGHRS and CDR2 YFSETQ come from the germline V gene. The CDR3 runs 11 residues. V lost 4 bases, J lost 2 bases, and 4 bases lay in between. CDR3 in amino acids: CASSTAYEQYF. As DNA, the CDR3 is TGCGCCAGCAGCACGGCCTACGAGCAGTACTTC.

This clonotype was counted at least ten times. The rearrangement uses TRBV12-3 or TRBV12-4 and TRBJ2-7; D might be TRBD1 (6 bases). V was trimmed by 2 bases and J by 5 bases, leaving 13 bases between them. This CDR3 contains 14 residues. CDR3 DNA sequence: TGTGCCAGCAGTTTAAATCGACAGGTCGACGAGCAGTACTTC. Translating it yields CASSLNRQVDEQYF.

Of note for this clonotype: This may be a read error: a much more frequent sequence differs by one nucleotide. Here the CDR3 reads CSAEGQYCYTF. As DNA, the CDR3 is TGCAGTGCTGAGGGTCAGTATTGCTACACCTTC. This rearrangement joins TRBV20-1 to TRBJ1-2; D gene ambiguous. Germline CDR1 reads DFQATT; CDR2 reads SNEGSKA (reference sequence). The CDR3 consists of 11 residues. V was pared by 5 bases and J by 9 bases, with 13 bases between.

This clonotype came up many times. V gene TRBV6-1 combines with J gene TRBJ2-7; TRBD2 is a possible D gene (5 bases). The CDR3 length is 15 residues. Trimming cost V 1 base and J 6 bases, with 16 bases left between them. Germline assignment: CDR1 MNHNS and CDR2 SASEGT. This chain's CDR3 is CASSEVGLHEGEQYF. Here the CDR3 DNA reads TGTGCCAGCAGTGAAGTCGGACTGCATGAGGGCGAGCAGTACTTC.

This clonotype was seen ten or more times. The chain is built from TRBV10-3 and TRBJ1-2; D is unresolved. The germline CDR1 and CDR2 sequences are ENHRY and SYGVKD. The CDR3 loop spans 15 amino acids. V dropped 4 bases and J dropped 7 bases, with 19 bases sitting between them. In DNA form, the CDR3 reads TGTGCCATCAGTGGGTGGGAAGGGCGCGAGGCTGGCTACACCTTC. Protein sequence: CAISGWEGREAGYTF.

This clonotype was recorded at least ten times. The chain couples TRBV11-2 to TRBJ2-1, with D unclear. This CDR3 is 13 amino acids long. CDR1 is SGHAT and CDR2 is FQNNGV in the germline V gene. The V end lost 8 bases, the J end lost 6 bases, and 14 bases lay between the germline ends. Here the CDR3 reads CASGPSVANEQFF. The CDR3 DNA follows: TGTGCCAGCGGGCCCTCCGTAGCCAATGAGCAGTTCTTC.

At least ten counts were recorded for this clonotype. The V gene is TRBV6-5, the J gene TRBJ1-4; a weak D match, TRBD1 (5 bases). The CDR3 covers 15 residues. CDR1 and CDR2 from the germline V gene are MNHEY and SVGAGI. The germline V and J ends were trimmed by 3 bases and 7 bases, with 15 bases remaining between them. The CDR3 DNA sequence: TGTGCCAGCAGTTATTCCGCAGGGTCCCGTGAAAAACTGTTTTTT. Amino acid sequence: CASSYSAGSREKLFF.

In its sample, this clonotype was seen many times. This chain uses TRBV28 with TRBJ1-2, with 8 bases aligning to TRBD1. CDR3 length: 16 amino acids. J lost 8 bases, V lost 1 base, and 12 bases had no gene match. The germline gives CDR1 MDHEN, CDR2 SYDVKM. CDR3 bases: TGTGCCAGCAGTTTATACCCCGGGCAGGGGGCGCGAGGCTACACCTTC. Encoded protein: CASSLYPGQGARGYTF.

This clonotype was detected ten times or more. V is TRBV20-1 and J is TRBJ2-7, with a possible D match to TRBD1 (6 bases). CDR3 length: 12 residues. Per the germline V gene, CDR1 is DFQATT and CDR2 is SNEGSKA (reference sequence). The ends were cut back, 6 bases at V and 6 bases at J, with 15 bases in the middle. The CDR3 here is CSAQGLAIEQYF. In nucleotides, the CDR3 is TGCAGTGCCCAGGGGTTAGCTATCGAGCAGTACTTC.

This clonotype was seen at least ten times. The chain is built from TRBV19 and TRBJ2-2; maybe TRBD2 (5 bases). Germline V gene lookup returns CDR1 LNHDA and CDR2 SQIVND (reference sequence). The CDR3 totals 14 residues. V was clipped by 3 bases and J by 5 bases, with 10 bases between them. The CDR3 spells CASSILARTGELFF. The CDR3 bases are TGTGCCAGTAGTATCCTAGCAAGGACCGGGGAGCTGTTTTTT.

This clonotype occurred many times. The chain is built from TRBV5-5 and TRBJ2-2, with unresolved D. This CDR3 has 15 amino acids. Trimming took 4 bases from V and 3 from J, leaving 13 bases between them. Germline V gives CDR1 SGHKS, CDR2 YYEKEE (reference sequence). Here the CDR3 reads CASSLNSGYTGELFF. The CDR3 DNA sequence: TGTGCCAGCAGCCTCAACTCTGGTTACACCGGGGAGCTGTTTTTT.

This clonotype was seen many times. V and J are TRBV20-1 and TRBJ2-2; D is unclear. V was trimmed by 1 base and J by 8 bases, leaving 8 bases between them. The CDR3 is made up of 12 amino acids. Germline values: CDR1 DFQATT, CDR2 SNEGSKA (reference sequence). This CDR3 reads CSARGSPGELFF. CDR3 nucleotides: TGCAGTGCTAGAGGTAGTCCTGGGGAGCTGTTTTTT.